Listed below are T cell receptor beta chains from one sample, sequenced in a study of tumor and adjacent non-tumor tissue in lung cancer. TCRdb reprocessed the multiplex PCR reads via MiXCR and lists one record per CDR3 protein. Counted here are about 98,000 distinct CDR3 sequences, 80% occurring once; the ten biggest clones make up roughly 33%. Sequencing was carried out using distant non-tumor lung tissue. Every receptor here comes from a man in his sixties with small cell lung cancer. CDR3s include the opening cysteine and the closing phenylalanine or tryptophan. Fields, in order: D gene, J gene, V gene, clone size, CDR3 protein, CDR3 DNA. D genes are given only for firm matches. Not all rows give a size; the values are once, few, many and, for expanded clones, a class.

TRBD2,TRBJ2-2,TRBV11-2,.,CASKNHGGVLRGELFF,TGTGCCAGCAAAAACCATGGGGGGGTTCTTCGGGGTGAGCTGTTTTTT
.,TRBJ1-5,TRBV6-2/TRBV6-3,many,CASTKTGPREPQHF,TGTGCCAGCACCAAAACAGGGCCGAGGGAGCCCCAGCATTTT
TRBD1,TRBJ1-1,TRBV11-2,.,CTSSSKVVGTGRTEAFF,TGTACCAGCAGCTCTAAGGTGGTGGGGACAGGGAGAACTGAAGCTTTCTTT
.,TRBJ2-1,TRBV29-1,.,CSAEQGYIEQFF,TGCAGCGCCGAACAGGGATACATTGAGCAGTTCTTC
TRBD1,TRBJ1-1,TRBV29-1,.,CSGGQGQVDPEAFF,TGCAGCGGGGGACAGGGACAAGTGGACCCTGAAGCTTTCTTT
.,TRBJ2-2,TRBV4-2,once,CASCQGLRANAGELYF,TGTGCCAGCTGCCAAGGTCTGAGAGCCAACGCCGGGGAGCTGTATTTT
.,TRBJ1-2,TRBV10-2,.,CANSDSRGTGYTF,TGCGCCAACAGTGACTCAAGGGGGACTGGCTACACCTTC
.,TRBJ2-7,TRBV4-1,.,CASSFDRVYEEYF,TGTGCCAGCAGTTTCGACAGAGTCTACGAGGAGTACTTC
.,TRBJ1-2,TRBV12-3/TRBV12-4,.,CANSLGGYGYTF,TGTGCCAACAGTTTGGGAGGCTATGGTTACACTTTC
.,TRBJ1-3,TRBV12-3/TRBV12-4,.,CVSSSLDRLRSGNTIYF,TGTGTCAGCAGTTCCCTGGACAGACTACGCTCTGGAAACACCATATATTTT
.,TRBJ2-1,TRBV11-2,.,CASSLGVVGGYNYNEHLF,TGTGCCAGCAGCTTAGGAGTAGTGGGAGGCTACAACTACAATGAGCATTTATTC
.,TRBJ1-2,TRBV10-3,.,CAISESGTFRAKYGYTF,TGTGCCATCAGTGAGTCCGGGACCTTCAGAGCTAAGTATGGCTACACCTTC
.,TRBJ2-2,TRBV4-1,.,CASSQDPARVDTGELFF,TGCGCCAGCAGTCAAGATCCGGCCAGGGTGGACACCGGGGAACTGTTTTTT
.,TRBJ2-3,TRBV6-6,.,CASSRGWPFTDTQYF,TGTGCCAGCAGTAGGGGCTGGCCCTTCACAGATACGCAGTATTTT
.,TRBJ2-1,TRBV6-5,.,CACSYSRGVGNGQFF,TGTGCCTGCAGTTACTCTAGGGGAGTGGGTAATGGGCAGTTCTTC
TRBD2,TRBJ2-5,TRBV20-1,once,CSARPQGLGRKETQYF,TGCAGTGCTAGACCCCAAGGACTAGGGCGTAAAGAGACCCAGTACTTC
.,TRBJ1-2,TRBV20-1,few,CSAREDGSVYGYTF,TGCAGTGCTAGAGAGGACGGGTCTGTCTATGGCTACACCTTC
.,TRBJ2-5,TRBV20-1,.,CSVGHALTSETQYF,TGCAGTGTTGGACACGCTCTCACCTCGGAGACCCAGTACTTC
.,TRBJ2-1,TRBV29-1,.,CSVEIVGNPYNEQFF,TGCAGCGTCGAAATAGTGGGCAATCCCTACAATGAGCAGTTCTTC
.,TRBJ1-2,TRBV6-1,once,CAIARRPPLNYGYTF,TGTGCCATTGCGCGACGGCCGCCGCTTAATTATGGCTACACCTTC
TRBD1,TRBJ1-1,TRBV5-6,.,CTSSLASGTAITEAVF,TGTACCAGCAGCTTGGCCTCCGGGACAGCGATCACTGAAGCTGTCTTT
TRBD1,TRBJ1-2,TRBV29-1,once,CSVEPGTVASGYTF,TGCAGCGTTGAACCCGGGACAGTGGCAAGTGGCTACACATTC
TRBD2,TRBJ2-3,TRBV6-1,.,CASSSLGVGLLGSGQQYF,TGTGCCAGCAGCTCCCTAGGGGTGGGACTATTGGGCTCGGGGCAGCAGTATTTT
TRBD1,TRBJ2-5,TRBV12-3/TRBV12-4,once,CDSSDGQEATETQYF,TGTGACAGCAGTGACGGACAGGAGGCGACAGAGACCCAGTACTTC
.,TRBJ2-2,TRBV4-1,.,CAISSSRGAYTGELFF,TGCGCCATCAGCAGCAGCAGGGGGGCCTATACCGGGGAGCTGTTTTTT
.,TRBJ2-1,TRBV30,.,CAWSQGRGEDNGQFF,TGTGCCTGGAGTCAAGGCAGGGGGGAAGACAATGGGCAGTTCTTC
TRBD2,TRBJ2-7,TRBV5-5,.,CASSYETSGRSEQYF,TGTGCCAGCAGCTACGAGACTAGCGGGAGGAGTGAGCAGTACTTC
TRBD1,TRBJ2-1,TRBV12-3/TRBV12-4,.,CASSGQGGEQLF,TGTGCCAGCAGTGGACAGGGCGGTGAGCAGCTCTTC
TRBD2,TRBJ2-1,TRBV29-1,.,CSVELAGNAYNGQLF,TGCAGCGTTGAATTAGCGGGCAATGCCTACAATGGGCAGCTCTTC
.,TRBJ1-1,TRBV6-6,.,CASSFYGQWAQAFF,TGTGCCAGCAGTTTCTACGGACAGTGGGCACAGGCTTTCTTT
TRBD2,TRBJ2-3,TRBV24-1,many,CATSNGAGGHTDTQYF,TGTGCCACCTCCAACGGCGCGGGAGGACACACAGATACGCAGTATTTT
TRBD2,TRBJ2-5,TRBV6-1,.,CTSSDQGGRLGETHYF,TGTACCAGCAGTGATCAAGGCGGGAGATTGGGAGAGACCCATTACTTC
TRBD1,TRBJ1-1,TRBV6-5,.,CASNSQGADIEASF,TGTGCCAGCAACTCCCAGGGGGCGGACATTGAAGCTTCCTTT
TRBD2,TRBJ2-7,TRBV6-1,.,CASSYGLMMGLVSYEQYF,TGTGCCAGCAGTTACGGGCTCATGATGGGACTAGTATCCTACGAGCAGTACTTC
.,TRBJ2-1,TRBV6-5,.,CASSYSNWSLRSYNEQFF,TGTGCCAGCAGTTACTCGAATTGGTCCCTCAGATCCTACAATGAGCAGTTCTTC
TRBD2,TRBJ2-1,TRBV10-3,.,CAISTEGGYYNEQLF,TGTGCCATCAGTACAGAGGGAGGGTATTACAATGAGCAGCTCTTC
.,TRBJ2-2,TRBV1,.,CTNSQDGSYLWELFF,TGCACCAACAGCCAAGATGGGTCATATCTGTGGGAGCTGTTTTTT
TRBD1,TRBJ2-5,TRBV5-1,once,CASSPETGVETQNF,TGCGCCAGCAGTCCCGAAACAGGGGTTGAGACCCAGAACTTC
.,TRBJ2-3,TRBV9,few,CASSVRPSRSTDTQYF,TGTGCCAGCAGCGTTAGGCCCAGCCGGAGCACAGATACGCAGTATTTT
TRBD2,TRBJ2-1,TRBV29-1,many,CSAGLAGVGSYNEQFF,TGCAGCGCGGGACTAGCGGGAGTTGGGTCCTACAATGAGCAGTTCTTC
TRBD2,TRBJ2-1,TRBV11-1,medium-sized,CASSLREGLNEQFF,TGTGCCAGCAGCTTGCGGGAGGGCCTCAATGAGCAGTTCTTC
.,TRBJ2-1,TRBV11-3,.,CASSSRGTDYEQFF,TGTGCCAGCAGCTCCCGCGGGACAGACTATGAGCAGTTCTTC
TRBD1,TRBJ2-1,TRBV24-1,.,CTTSDPGQGPHNEQFF,TGTACCACCAGTGATCCGGGACAGGGACCCCACAATGAGCAGTTCTTC
.,TRBJ2-3,TRBV7-9,.,CASSPFRSGLTDTQYF,TGTGCCAGCAGCCCGTTTAGGTCGGGGCTCACAGATACGCAGTATTTT
.,TRBJ2-4,TRBV11-2,.,CASNLYPGGTAIQYF,TGTGCCAGTAACTTATATCCCGGGGGCACAGCCATTCAGTACTTC
.,TRBJ2-7,TRBV4-1,.,CAKSYDRLYEKYF,TGCGCCAAGAGTTACGACAGACTCTACGAGAAGTACTTC
.,TRBJ2-1,TRBV12-3/TRBV12-4,.,CASSPSIGNELFF,TGTGCCAGCAGCCCCTCCATAGGCAATGAGCTGTTCTTC
.,TRBJ2-2,TRBV6-6,.,CASSTPKEGPGGELFF,TGTGCCAGCAGTACCCCGAAAGAAGGGCCCGGTGGGGAGCTGTTTTTT
.,TRBJ1-1,TRBV11-3,.,CASSPRGVSWNNKAFF,TGTGCCAGCAGCCCCCGGGGTGTCAGTTGGAACAATAAAGCTTTCTTT
.,TRBJ2-1,TRBV11-1,.,CGSSLALATNNEQFF,TGTGGCAGCAGCTTAGCGCTAGCGACAAATAATGAGCAGTTCTTC
.,TRBJ2-1,TRBV6-5,.,CASGFRQAGLGEQFF,TGTGCCAGCGGTTTCCGACAGGCAGGGCTCGGTGAGCAGTTCTTC
.,TRBJ2-3,TRBV7-6,.,CACSSAGWGTDTQYF,TGTGCCTGCAGCAGCGCTGGGTGGGGCACAGATACGCAGTATTTT
.,TRBJ2-1,TRBV6-2/TRBV6-3,.,CATSPLDSSYIEQFF,TGTGCCACCTCACCCCTGGACTCCTCCTACATTGAACAGTTCTTC
.,TRBJ1-1,TRBV10-2,.,CASSPGMYTESFF,TGTGCCAGCAGCCCCGGCATGTACACTGAATCTTTCTTT
TRBD2,TRBJ2-1,TRBV29-1,.,CSRGLTGGYEQFF,TGCAGCAGAGGGCTAACGGGAGGATATGAGCAGTTCTTC
TRBD2,TRBJ2-5,TRBV24-1,.,CANSDPGTNGETQYF,TGTGCCAACAGTGATCCCGGGACTAACGGGGAGACCCAGTACTTC
TRBD2,TRBJ2-4,TRBV6-1,.,CASSEGGGGVNIKYF,TGCGCCAGCAGTGAAGGGGGCGGGGGGGTAAACATTAAGTATTTC
TRBD1,TRBJ2-2,TRBV6-2/TRBV6-3,.,CTITTSGTGRTGELFF,TGTACCATCACTACAAGCGGGACAGGGCGAACCGGGGAGCTATTTTTT
.,TRBJ2-5,TRBV20-1,.,CSAWRPGTPSETQYF,TGCAGTGCGTGGAGACCAGGGACTCCTTCGGAGACCCAGTATTTC
TRBD1,TRBJ2-1,TRBV12-3/TRBV12-4,.,CTSSPGQEHHNEQFF,TGTACCAGCAGTCCGGGACAGGAGCATCACAATGAGCAGTTCTTC